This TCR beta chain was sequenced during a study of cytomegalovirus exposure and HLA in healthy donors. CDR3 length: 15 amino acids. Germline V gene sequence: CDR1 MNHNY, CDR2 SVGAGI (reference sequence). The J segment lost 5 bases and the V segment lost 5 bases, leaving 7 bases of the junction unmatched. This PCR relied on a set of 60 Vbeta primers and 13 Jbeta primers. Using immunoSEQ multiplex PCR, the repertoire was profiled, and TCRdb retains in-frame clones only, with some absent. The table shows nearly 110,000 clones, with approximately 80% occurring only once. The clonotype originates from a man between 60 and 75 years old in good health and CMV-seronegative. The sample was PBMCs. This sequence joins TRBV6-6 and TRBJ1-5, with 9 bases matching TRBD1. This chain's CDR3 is CASSTPGQGYQPQHF. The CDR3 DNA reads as TGTGCCAGCAGTACCCCGGGACAGGGTTATCAGCCCCAGCATTTT.